A single sample gave rise to the 11 T cell receptor beta chains below, sequenced in a study of cytomegalovirus exposure and HLA in healthy donors. The PCR contained 60 Vbeta and 13 Jbeta primers. The protocol was immunoSEQ multiplex PCR, while the TCRdb copy is restricted to in-frame clones and leaves out a portion. The sample contains 150,000 to 200,000 clones, roughly 79% of which appear only once. The sequencing input was PBMCs. The origin of the receptors is a male donor in good health and CMV-seronegative.

The table lists this clone with a few counts. The chain uses TRBV5-1 and TRBJ2-7, with a weak D call TRBD1 (7 bases). In germline, CDR1 is SGHRS, CDR2 YFSETQ. The CDR3 covers 13 residues. V lost 4 bases to trimming and J lost 3 bases, with 11 bases between them. The DNA of the CDR3 is TGCGCCAGCAGCGCGGGACAGTACTACGAGCAGTACTTC. It translates to CASSAGQYYEQYF.

This chain connects TRBV15 to TRBJ2-2; 8 bases map to TRBD1. The V gene end was trimmed by 8 bases and the J gene end by 2 bases; junction bases not matched to a gene: 4. The CDR3 covers 14 residues. The germline V gene encodes CDR1 LNHNV and CDR2 YYDKDF (reference sequence). The CDR3 spells CATGTGGNTGELFF. The CDR3 coding sequence is TGTGCCACCGGAACAGGGGGAAACACCGGGGAGCTGTTTTTT. Full variable domain (missing parts from reference TRBV15 and TRBJ2-2): DAMVIQNPRYQVTQFGKPVTLSCSQTLNHNVMYWYQQKSSQAPKLLFHYYDKDFNNEADTPDNFQSRRPNTSFCFLDIRSPGLGDTAMYLCATGTGGNTGELFFGEGSRLTVL.

The chain has TRBV5-8 and TRBJ1-5; D remains unclear. V lost 0 bases and J 9 bases, leaving 10 bases between the germline ends. CDR1 and CDR2 (germline): SGHTS, YDEGEE. This CDR3 spans 13 amino acids. The CDR3 nucleotides are TGTGCCAGCAGCTTGGACGGTATACGGCCCCAGCATTTT. Translated, it gives CASSLDGIRPQHF.

This clone was seen just once. The V and J genes are TRBV7-9 and TRBJ2-1, with TRBD2 matching 7 bases. Germline V gives CDR1 SEHNR, CDR2 FQNEAQ (reference sequence). With V trimmed by 0 bases and J by 5 bases, 4 bases remained unmatched. The CDR3 contains 15 residues. CDR3: CASSLAGGSHNEQFF. CDR3 DNA sequence: TGTGCCAGCAGCTTAGCGGGAGGGTCCCACAATGAGCAGTTCTTC.

J is TRBJ2-1 and V is TRBV7-3; 8 bases line up with TRBD1. In germline, CDR1 is SGHTA, CDR2 FQGTGA. V gave up 5 bases and J gave up 1 base; unmatched junction bases: 4. There are 15 residues in the CDR3. The CDR3: CASSPQGESYNEQFF. CDR3 in DNA: TGTGCCAGCAGCCCACAGGGGGAATCCTACAATGAGCAGTTCTTC.

V and J are TRBV4-3 and TRBJ2-1, with TRBD2 as a possible D gene (5 bases). The germline gives CDR1 LGHNA, CDR2 YSLEER. This CDR3 has 12 residues. Trimming removed 0 bases at V and 11 bases at J, with 8 bases between. CDR3 loop: CASSQDLTKQFF. Written as DNA, the CDR3 is TGCGCCAGCAGCCAAGATTTGACTAAGCAGTTCTTC.

V gene TRBV28 combines with J gene TRBJ1-2; unclear D gene. Germline-derived CDR1 and CDR2 are MDHEN and SYDVKM. The V end was cut by 1 base, the J end by 3 bases, with 6 bases between. This CDR3 has 13 amino acids. The DNA for the CDR3 is TGTGCCAGCAGTTTATACACAGACTATGGCTACACCTTC. Translated, it gives CASSLYTDYGYTF.

The gene calls are TRBV6-1 and TRBJ2-2, with TRBD2 identical over 10 bases. Trimming cost V 7 bases and J 7 bases; bases outside gene matches: 9. CDR3 length: 15 residues. From germline, CDR1 is MNHNS and CDR2 SASEGT. The CDR3 protein is CASTKSGGAIGELFF. As DNA, the CDR3 is TGTGCCAGCACAAAAAGCGGGGGGGCGATCGGGGAGCTGTTTTTT.

This clone was seen a single time. The chain carries TRBV28 and TRBJ2-1; 7 bases fit TRBD2. This CDR3 comprises 15 residues. The germline gives CDR1 MDHEN, CDR2 SYDVKM. V was clipped by 3 bases and J by 4 bases; unmatched bases: 6. The CDR3 DNA reads TGTGCCAGCAGTTTGGGGCTAGCGGAATACAATGAGCAGTTCTTC. Translated: CASSLGLAEYNEQFF.

This chain connects TRBV11-2 to TRBJ1-2, with 8 bases that match TRBD1. Germline values: CDR1 SGHAT, CDR2 FQNNGV. The V and J ends lost 4 bases and 6 bases, in that order; junction bases with no gene match: 4. The CDR3 is made up of 13 amino acids. The chain's CDR3 is CASSWRTGNGYTF. CDR3 sequence (DNA): TGTGCCAGCAGCTGGAGGACAGGGAATGGCTACACCTTC.

The rearrangement uses TRBV2 and TRBJ1-5; D is ambiguous. Trimming removed 5 bases at V and 0 bases at J, with 8 bases between. This CDR3 region has 14 residues. Germline V lookup: CDR1 SNHLY, CDR2 FYNNEI. The CDR3 DNA reads as TGTGCCAGCAGTCCGGTAAATAGCAATCAGCCCCAGCATTTT. Amino acid sequence: CASSPVNSNQPQHF.